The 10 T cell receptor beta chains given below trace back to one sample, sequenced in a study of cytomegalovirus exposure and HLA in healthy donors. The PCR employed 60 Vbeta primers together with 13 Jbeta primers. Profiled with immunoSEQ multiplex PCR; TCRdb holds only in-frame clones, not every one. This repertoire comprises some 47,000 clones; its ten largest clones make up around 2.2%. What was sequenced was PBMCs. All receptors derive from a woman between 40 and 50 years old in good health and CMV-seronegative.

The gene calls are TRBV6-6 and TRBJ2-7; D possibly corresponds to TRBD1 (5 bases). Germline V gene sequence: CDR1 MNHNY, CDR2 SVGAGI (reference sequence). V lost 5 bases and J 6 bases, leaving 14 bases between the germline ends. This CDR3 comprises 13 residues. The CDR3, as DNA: TGTGCCAGCAGTGGCCGGACATTTGCCGAGCAGTACTTC. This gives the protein CASSGRTFAEQYF.

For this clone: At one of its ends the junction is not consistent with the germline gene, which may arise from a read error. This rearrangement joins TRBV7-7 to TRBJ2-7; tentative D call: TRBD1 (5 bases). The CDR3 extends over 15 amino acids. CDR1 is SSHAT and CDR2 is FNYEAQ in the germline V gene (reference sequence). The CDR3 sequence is CASSRSPDSSYEQYF. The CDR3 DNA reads TGTGCTAGCAGCCGGAGCCCCGACAGCTCCTACGAGCAGTACTTC.

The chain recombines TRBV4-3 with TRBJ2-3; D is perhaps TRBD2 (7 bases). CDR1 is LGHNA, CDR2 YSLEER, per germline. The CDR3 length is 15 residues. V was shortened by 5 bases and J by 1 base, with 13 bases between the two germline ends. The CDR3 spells CASSGWGGGTDTQYF. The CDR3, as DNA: TGCGCCAGCAGCGGGTGGGGGGGCGGCACAGATACGCAGTATTTT.

The CDR3 bases are TGCGCCAGCAGCTTAGCGACTAGCAAGGTGACCCAGTACTTC. This encodes CASSLATSKVTQYF. The chain joins TRBV5-1 to TRBJ2-5; 7 bases agree with TRBD2. There are 14 residues in the CDR3. The ends lost 2 bases at V and 7 bases at J; junction bases unmatched: 8. CDR1 is SGHRS, CDR2 YFSETQ, per germline.

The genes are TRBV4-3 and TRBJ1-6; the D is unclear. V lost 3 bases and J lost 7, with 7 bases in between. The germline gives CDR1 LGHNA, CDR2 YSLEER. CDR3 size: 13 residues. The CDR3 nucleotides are TGCGCCAGCAGCCAGAACTGGAATTCACCCCTCCACTTT. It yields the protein CASSQNWNSPLHF.

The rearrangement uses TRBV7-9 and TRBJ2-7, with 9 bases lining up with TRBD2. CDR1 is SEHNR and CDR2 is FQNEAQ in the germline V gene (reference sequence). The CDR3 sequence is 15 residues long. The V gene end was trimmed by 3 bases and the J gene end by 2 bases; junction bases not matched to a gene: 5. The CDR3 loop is CASSLASGNAYEQYF. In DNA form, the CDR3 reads TGTGCCAGCAGCTTGGCTAGCGGGAACGCCTACGAGCAGTACTTC.

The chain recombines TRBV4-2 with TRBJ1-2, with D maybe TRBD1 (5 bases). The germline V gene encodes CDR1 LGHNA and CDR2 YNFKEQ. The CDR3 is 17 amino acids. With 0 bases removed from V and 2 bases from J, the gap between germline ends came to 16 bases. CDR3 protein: CASSQDSGERGNYGYTF. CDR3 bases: TGTGCCAGCAGCCAAGATAGTGGGGAAAGGGGAAACTATGGCTACACCTTC.

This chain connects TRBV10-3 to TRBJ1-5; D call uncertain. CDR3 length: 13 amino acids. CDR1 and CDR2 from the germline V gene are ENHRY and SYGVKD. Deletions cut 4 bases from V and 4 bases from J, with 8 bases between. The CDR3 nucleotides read TGTGCCATCAGTGGGCTCGGGAATCAGCCCCAGCATTTT. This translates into CAISGLGNQPQHF.

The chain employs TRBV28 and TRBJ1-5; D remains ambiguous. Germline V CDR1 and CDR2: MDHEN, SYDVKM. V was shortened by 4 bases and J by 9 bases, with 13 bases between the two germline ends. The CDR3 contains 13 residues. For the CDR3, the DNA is TGTGCCAGCAGTTCCCACCGGGGTGGGCCCCAGCATTTT. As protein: CASSSHRGGPQHF.

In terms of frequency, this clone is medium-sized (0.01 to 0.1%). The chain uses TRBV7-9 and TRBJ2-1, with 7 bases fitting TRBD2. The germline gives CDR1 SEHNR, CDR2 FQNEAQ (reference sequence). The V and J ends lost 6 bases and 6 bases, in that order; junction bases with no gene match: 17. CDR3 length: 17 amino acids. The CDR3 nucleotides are TGTGCCAGCAGTGGGAGGGGCCCTTCGGCGACGACCAATGAGCAGTTCTTC. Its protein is CASSGRGPSATTNEQFF.